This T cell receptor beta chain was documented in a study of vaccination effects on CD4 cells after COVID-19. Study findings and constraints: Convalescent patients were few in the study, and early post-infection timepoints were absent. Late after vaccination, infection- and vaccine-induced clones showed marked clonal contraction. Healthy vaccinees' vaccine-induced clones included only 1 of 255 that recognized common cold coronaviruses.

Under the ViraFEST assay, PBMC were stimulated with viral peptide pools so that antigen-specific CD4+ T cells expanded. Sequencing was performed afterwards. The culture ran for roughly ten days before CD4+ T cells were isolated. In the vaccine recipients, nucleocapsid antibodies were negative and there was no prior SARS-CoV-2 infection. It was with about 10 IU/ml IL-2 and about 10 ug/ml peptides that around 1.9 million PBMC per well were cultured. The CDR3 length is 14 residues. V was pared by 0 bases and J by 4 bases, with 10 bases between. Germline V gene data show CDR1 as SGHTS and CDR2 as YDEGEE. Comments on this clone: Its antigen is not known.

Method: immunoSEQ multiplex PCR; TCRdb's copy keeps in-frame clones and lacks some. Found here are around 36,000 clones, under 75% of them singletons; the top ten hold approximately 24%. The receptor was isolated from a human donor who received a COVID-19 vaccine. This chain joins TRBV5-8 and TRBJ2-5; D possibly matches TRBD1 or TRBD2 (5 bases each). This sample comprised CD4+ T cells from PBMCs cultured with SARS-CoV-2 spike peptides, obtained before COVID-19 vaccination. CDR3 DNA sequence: TGTGCCAGCAGCTTGGCGGGGCAGGGAGAGACCCAGTACTTC. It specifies CASSLAGQGETQYF.